The source of this TCR beta chain is a study of blood T cells in healthy people across ages. V was shortened by 7 bases and J by 1 base, with 5 bases between the two germline ends. CDR3 size: 11 residues. From germline, CDR1 is SGHTA and CDR2 FQGNSA. For the second PCR, which ran for 7 to 11 cycles, a sample-barcoded 5' primer and a J-beta primer mix were used. TCRdb passed the 5' RACE reads through MiXCR, listing each CDR3 protein once. The sample has roughly 800,000 distinct CDR3 sequences, about 37% seen once. This clonotype was counted a few times. J is TRBJ2-7 and V is TRBV7-2; no reliable D call. The TCR comes from a man aged 18 to 30 in good health. The sequenced material came from blood. The CDR3 reads CASTQSYEQYF. The CDR3 DNA reads TGTGCCAGCACCCAGTCCTACGAGCAGTACTTC.